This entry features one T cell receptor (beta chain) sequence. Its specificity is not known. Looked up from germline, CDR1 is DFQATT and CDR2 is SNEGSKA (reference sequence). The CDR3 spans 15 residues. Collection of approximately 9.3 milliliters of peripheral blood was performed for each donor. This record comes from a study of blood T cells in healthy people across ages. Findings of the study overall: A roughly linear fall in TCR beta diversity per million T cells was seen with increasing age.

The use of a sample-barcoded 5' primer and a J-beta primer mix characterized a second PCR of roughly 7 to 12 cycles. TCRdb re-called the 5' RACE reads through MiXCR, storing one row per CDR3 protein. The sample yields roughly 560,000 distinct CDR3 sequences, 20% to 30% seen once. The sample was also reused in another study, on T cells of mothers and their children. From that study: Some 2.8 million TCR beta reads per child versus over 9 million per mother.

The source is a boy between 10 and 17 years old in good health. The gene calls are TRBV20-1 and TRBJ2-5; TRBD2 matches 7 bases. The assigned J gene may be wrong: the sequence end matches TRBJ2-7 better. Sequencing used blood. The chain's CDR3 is CSVPKREGGADEQYF. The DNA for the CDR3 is TGCAGTGTCCCGAAACGCGAGGGAGGGGCGGACGAGCAGTACTTC.